Shown below are 17 T cell receptor beta chains from a single sample sequenced in a study of T cell changes during pregnancy in multiple sclerosis. The repertoire was sequenced with immunoSEQ multiplex PCR; TCRdb's copy has only in-frame clones and lacks some. The data hold about 39,000 clones, with roughly 90% observed a single time. The material sequenced was CD8+ T cells from peripheral blood mononuclear cells, taken before pregnancy. The receptors shown here come from a female donor with multiple sclerosis, enrolled in a pregnancy study.

This chain links TRBV19 with TRBJ2-7; possibly TRBD1 for D (5 bases). V was cut by 6 bases and J by 5 bases, with 17 bases left in between. Germline CDR1 is LNHDA and CDR2 is SQIVND (reference sequence). This CDR3 has 14 amino acids. The DNA of the CDR3 is TGTGCCAGTAGACTGGGGCATAGTGACAACGAGCAGTACTTC. As protein: CASRLGHSDNEQYF.

The chain carries TRBV7-9 and TRBJ2-5; 8 nucleotides match TRBD1. From germline, CDR1 is SEHNR and CDR2 FQNEAQ (reference sequence). The CDR3 sequence is 13 residues long. V trimming: 5 bases; J trimming: 5 bases; junction bases outside the gene matches: 4. CDR3 nucleotide sequence: TGTGCCAGCAGCCAGGGGGCGGTGGAGACCCAGTACTTC. Encoded protein: CASSQGAVETQYF. The full variable domain, in which reference TRBV7-9 and TRBJ2-5 provide the parts outside the CDR3, is DTGVSQNPRHKITKRGQNVTFRCDPISEHNRLYWYRQTLGQGPEFLTYFQNEAQLEKSRLLSDRFSAERPKGSFSTLEIQRTEQGDSAMYLCASSQGAVETQYFGPGTRLLVL.

The gene calls are TRBV7-9 and TRBJ1-2, with D possibly being TRBD1 (5 bases). Germline V gives CDR1 SEHNR, CDR2 FQNEAQ (reference sequence). The V gene lost 8 bases and the J gene lost 5 bases, with 15 bases spanning the gap. CDR3 size: 13 residues. The CDR3 is CASLGGEEYGYTF. The CDR3 bases are TGTGCCAGCTTGGGGGGGGAGGAATATGGCTACACCTTC. The full variable domain, rest sourced from reference TRBV7-9 and TRBJ1-2, is DTGVSQNPRHKITKRGQNVTFRCDPISEHNRLYWYRQTLGQGPEFLTYFQNEAQLEKSRLLSDRFSAERPKGSFSTLEIQRTEQGDSAMYLCASLGGEEYGYTFGSGTRLTVV.

This chain joins TRBV25-1 and TRBJ2-7; TRBD1 matches at 7 bases. Per germline, CDR1 MGHDK and CDR2 SYGVNS. The CDR3 extends over 15 amino acids. J was trimmed by 4 bases and V by 6 bases; bases with no gene match: 12. The CDR3 coding sequence is TGTGCCAGCAGGGGGTTGAGGGGGCAGGCATACGAGCAGTACTTC. Translating gives CASRGLRGQAYEQYF.

The chain joins TRBV10-3 to TRBJ1-2, with TRBD1 as a possible D gene (6 bases). V was pared by 1 base and J by 10 bases, with 25 bases between. Germline CDR1 reads ENHRY; CDR2 reads SYGVKD. The CDR3 totals 17 residues. CDR3 DNA: TGTGCCATCAGTGAGTTCGCCCTTGGACAGAGGCACTCTGACTACACCTTC. Its protein product is CAISEFALGQRHSDYTF.

This clone appeared once. The chain uses TRBV7-3 and TRBJ2-1; 11 nucleotides agree with TRBD2. The junction had 4 bases not matched to a gene; V was cut back by 0 bases and J by 6 bases. This CDR3 has 16 amino acids. CDR1 is SGHTA and CDR2 is FQGTGA in the germline V gene. CDR3 residues: CASSLTGTSGVNEQFF. The DNA of the CDR3 is TGTGCCAGCAGCTTAACTGGGACTAGCGGAGTCAATGAGCAGTTCTTC.

A note on this clone: One end of the junction does not line up with germline, which may come from a read error. The J gene is TRBJ1-6, the V gene TRBV11-2, with D uncertain. The CDR3 has 15 residues. Germline CDR1 SGHAT, CDR2 FQNNGV. CDR3 region: CASSSQVDLNSPLHF. The CDR3 DNA sequence: TGTGCCAGCAGCTCGCAGGTAGACCTGAATTCGCCCCTCCACTTT.

The rearrangement links TRBV7-9 to TRBJ1-2, with 10 bases identical to TRBD1. Germline lookup yields CDR1 SEHNR and CDR2 FQNEAQ (reference sequence). CDR3 length equals 15 residues. The V and J ends lost 0 bases and 6 bases, in that order; junction bases with no gene match: 4. The CDR3 here is CASSLAGQGLDGYTF. CDR3 bases: TGTGCCAGCAGCTTAGCGGGACAGGGGCTTGATGGCTACACCTTC.

The V call is TRBV7-2, the J call TRBJ2-7, with D perhaps matching TRBD2 (6 bases). This CDR3 region has 12 residues. Germline V gives CDR1 SGHTA, CDR2 FQGNSA. Trimming cost V 3 bases and J 6 bases, with 9 bases left between them. The CDR3 is CASSLGTGEQYF. In DNA, the CDR3 is TGTGCCAGCAGCTTGGGGACTGGCGAGCAGTACTTC. Variable domain in full (rest from reference TRBV7-2 and TRBJ2-7): GAGVSQSPSNKVTEKGKDVELRCDPISGHTALYWYRQSLGQGLEFLIYFQGNSAPDKSGLPSDRFSAERTGGSVSTLTIQRTQQEDSAVYLCASSLGTGEQYFGPGTRLTVT.

V and J are TRBV10-2 and TRBJ1-2; D possibly corresponds to TRBD1 (6 bases). The ends were cut back, 6 bases at V and 4 bases at J, with 15 bases in the middle. There are 14 residues in the CDR3. CDR1 is WSHSY and CDR2 is SAAADI in the germline V gene. The CDR3 region has the DNA TGCGCCAGCAGCCGGGCCGGGACAACCTATGGCTACACCTTC. This sequence encodes CASSRAGTTYGYTF.

This sequence joins TRBV27 and TRBJ1-1; TRBD1 matches at 7 bases. Germline trimming cut 5 bases from V and 9 bases from J; bases unmatched to any gene: 21. Germline V gene sequence: CDR1 MNHEY, CDR2 SMNVEV (reference sequence). This CDR3 region has 17 residues. CDR3 nucleotide sequence: TGTGCCAGCAGTCGACGTGGTGGACAGGAACAAACACTTAAAGCTTTCTTT. Its translation is CASSRRGGQEQTLKAFF.

The gene calls are TRBV2 and TRBJ2-7; 12 positions agree with TRBD2. The CDR3 covers 14 residues. CDR1 and CDR2 from the germline V gene are SNHLY and FYNNEI. Losses at the gene ends were 4 bases for V and 6 bases for J; bases not matched to a gene: 4. The CDR3 DNA is TGTGCCAGCAGTGCGGGACTAGCGGGTTTCGAGCAGTACTTC. Translated, it gives CASSAGLAGFEQYF.

This chain connects TRBV15 to TRBJ2-7, with D possibly being TRBD1 (6 bases). The CDR3 covers 16 residues. Germline-derived CDR1 and CDR2 are LNHNV and YYDKDF (reference sequence). V lost 2 bases to trimming and J lost 0 bases, with 14 bases between them. CDR3 nucleotides: TGTGCCACCAGCAGAAGCGACAGGACCCTCTCCTACGAGCAGTACTTC. Amino acids: CATSRSDRTLSYEQYF.

The rearrangement links TRBV6-1 to TRBJ2-5, with 10 bases aligning to TRBD2. J lost 5 bases, V lost 0 bases, and 9 bases had no gene match. In germline, CDR1 is MNHNS, CDR2 SASEGT. The CDR3 is 17 amino acids. This CDR3 is CASSEAASGGRRETQYF. In nucleotides, the CDR3 is TGTGCCAGCAGTGAAGCGGCTAGCGGGGGCCGTCGGGAGACCCAGTACTTC.

The V gene is TRBV7-2, the J gene TRBJ2-7; D might be TRBD1 (6 bases). V lost 3 bases and J lost 4, with 16 bases in between. The V gene's germline CDR1 is SGHTA and CDR2 FQGNSA. This CDR3 region has 15 residues. CDR3 amino acids: CASSLAGGGGYEQYF. The CDR3 region has the DNA TGTGCCAGCAGCTTGGCTGGTGGGGGCGGGTACGAGCAGTACTTC.

As DNA, the CDR3 is TGTGCCAGCAGTTCCGCAATCAACAAGCGGGGGGGCTCCTACAATGAGCAGTTCTTC. Translating it yields CASSSAINKRGGSYNEQFF. The chain recombines TRBV27 with TRBJ2-1; 10 bases align to TRBD2. CDR3 length: 19 residues. The germline V gene encodes CDR1 MNHEY and CDR2 SMNVEV (reference sequence). J lost 0 bases, V lost 4 bases, and 12 bases had no gene match.

The chain uses TRBV27 and TRBJ2-7; 9 bases are a match to TRBD2. Germline V gene data show CDR1 as MNHEY and CDR2 as SMNVEV (reference sequence). This CDR3 is 17 amino acids long. V gave up 4 bases and J gave up 3 bases; unmatched junction bases: 13. The CDR3: CASSSTPGLARGYEQYF. In DNA, the CDR3 is TGTGCCAGCAGTTCGACGCCGGGACTAGCCCGGGGCTACGAGCAGTACTTC.